Below are 13 T cell receptor beta chains sequenced from a single sample in a study. TCRdb analysed the 5' RACE reads with MiXCR anew, one entry per CDR3 protein. The table includes 10,000 to 12,000 distinct CDR3 sequences, roughly a sixth detected once. Tregs were sorted as CD4+CD25+CD127-/low cells. Sequenced sample: Tregs sorted from a lymph node. The receptors were gathered from a female donor with breast cancer.

This clonotype was picked up many times. This chain joins TRBV24-1 and TRBJ2-4, with 8 bases aligning to TRBD1. J was trimmed by 6 bases and V by 3 bases; bases with no gene match: 6. The CDR3 sequence is 15 residues long. Germline values: CDR1 KGHDR, CDR2 SFDVKD. CDR3 bases: TGTGCCACCAGTGATGTCCGGGACAGGATAAACATTCAGTACTTC. Its protein product is CATSDVRDRINIQYF.

The CDR3 here is CASSWTGDYEQYF. The CDR3 nucleotides read TGCGCCAGCAGCTGGACAGGGGATTACGAGCAGTACTTC. The chain combines TRBV5-1 with TRBJ2-7; 9 positions agree with TRBD1. The germline V gene has CDR1 SGHRS and CDR2 YFSETQ. This CDR3 is 13 amino acids long. The ends lost 3 bases at V and 4 bases at J; junction bases unmatched: 2. The complete variable domain, with remaining parts taken from reference TRBV5-1 and TRBJ2-7, reads KAGVTQTPRYLIKTRGQQVTLSCSPISGHRSVSWYQQTPGQGLQFLFEYFSETQRNKGNFPGRFSGRQFSNSRSEMNVSTLELGDSALYLCASSWTGDYEQYFGPGTRLTVT.

This clonotype is medium-sized. J is TRBJ1-4 and V is TRBV6-5; no definite D call. The CDR3 loop spans 16 amino acids. Per the germline V gene, CDR1 is MNHEY and CDR2 is SVGAGI. Between the trimmed V and J ends, which lost 0 bases and 7 bases, there was a span of 15 bases. Here the CDR3 DNA reads TGTGCCAGCAGTTACTCGACCCCCGGCGCTGGTGAAAAACTGTTTTTT. This gives the protein CASSYSTPGAGEKLFF.

This clonotype has at least ten counts. V is TRBV5-1 and J is TRBJ2-1; 14 bases align to TRBD2. CDR3 size: 15 residues. CDR1 is SGHRS and CDR2 is YFSETQ in the germline V gene. Losses at the gene ends were 3 bases for V and 6 bases for J; bases not matched to a gene: 2. The CDR3 sequence: CASSSGLAGGNEQFF. As DNA, the CDR3 is TGCGCCAGCAGCTCAGGACTAGCGGGAGGCAATGAGCAGTTCTTC.

This clonotype was counted many times. A much bigger clone sits one base away, suggesting this may be a read error. V and J are TRBV6-2 or TRBV6-3 and TRBJ1-5, with D hard to call. Trimming stripped 5 bases from V and 2 bases from J, with 7 bases between. CDR3 size: 13 residues. Germline CDR1 reads MNHEY; CDR2 reads SVGEGT. The CDR3 loop is CASSVGRNQPQHF. In DNA, the CDR3 is TGTGCCAGCAGTGTCGGACGCAATCAGCCCCAGCATTTT.

This clonotype has a count of ten or more. The V gene is TRBV5-1, the J gene TRBJ2-2; D is unresolved. CDR3 length equals 15 residues. In germline, CDR1 is SGHRS, CDR2 YFSETQ. Trimming cost V 0 bases and J 1 base, with 7 bases left between them. CDR3 sequence: CASSLETVNTGELFF. The CDR3 bases are TGCGCCAGCAGCTTGGAGACCGTGAACACCGGGGAGCTGTTTTTT.

This clonotype is medium-sized in the sample. CDR3 sequence reads: CASSRAGGEETQYF. The CDR3 coding sequence is TGCGCCAGCAGCAGAGCGGGAGGGGAGGAGACCCAGTACTTC. The genes are TRBV5-1 and TRBJ2-5, with 10 bases fitting TRBD2. V trimming: 4 bases; J trimming: 5 bases; junction bases outside the gene matches: 5. The CDR3 is made up of 14 amino acids. Looked up from germline, CDR1 is SGHRS and CDR2 is YFSETQ.

This clonotype is labeled medium-sized. The chain recombines TRBV2 with TRBJ2-5, with D perhaps assigned TRBD1 or TRBD2 (5 bases each). This CDR3 spans 14 amino acids. CDR1 and CDR2 from the germline V gene are SNHLY and FYNNEI. V was trimmed by 6 bases and J by 5 bases, leaving 16 bases between them. The CDR3 DNA reads TGTGCCAGCAGGGCCCTGGGACCGGGGGAGACCCAGTACTTC. Amino acids: CASRALGPGETQYF.

This clonotype has ten or more counts. V is TRBV20-1 and J is TRBJ2-7; 7 bases are shared with TRBD2. Germline values: CDR1 DFQATT, CDR2 SNEGSKA (reference sequence). The ends lost 4 bases at V and 4 bases at J; junction bases unmatched: 13. The CDR3 loop spans 15 amino acids. The CDR3 sequence is CSAIGGGGGPYEQYF. The CDR3 DNA reads TGCAGTGCTATAGGAGGCGGGGGTGGCCCGTACGAGCAGTACTTC.

In its sample, this clonotype is medium-sized (0.01 to 0.1%). The J gene is TRBJ1-1, the V gene TRBV20-1; D is unclear. Germline V lookup: CDR1 DFQATT, CDR2 SNEGSKA (reference sequence). The CDR3 spans 13 residues. Between the trimmed V and J ends, which lost 3 bases and 0 bases, there was a span of 8 bases. Here the CDR3 reads CSASRELNTEAFF. The CDR3 DNA sequence: TGCAGTGCTAGTCGGGAATTGAACACTGAAGCTTTCTTT.

In its sample, this clonotype is medium-sized (0.01 to 0.1%). The V call is TRBV5-1, the J call TRBJ2-1, with 11 bases identical to TRBD1. The germline V gene has CDR1 SGHRS and CDR2 YFSETQ. The CDR3 is 14 amino acids. V lost 3 bases and J lost 6; bases outside the gene matches: 2. The CDR3 region is CASSSGTGGNEQFF. The CDR3 nucleotides read TGCGCCAGCAGCTCCGGGACAGGGGGCAATGAGCAGTTCTTC.

This clonotype was found many times. V usage is TRBV9 and J usage is TRBJ1-3; 8 bases match TRBD1. V trimming: 0 bases; J trimming: 4 bases; junction bases outside the gene matches: 6. Germline CDR1 and CDR2: SGDLS and YYNGEE. This CDR3 contains 16 residues. The CDR3 region has the DNA TGTGCCAGCAGCGTAGACCCAGGACAGGGCGGAAACACCATATATTTT. It encodes CASSVDPGQGGNTIYF.

Only a few counts were recorded for this clonotype. The chain combines TRBV30 with TRBJ1-1; tentatively, D is TRBD1 (6 bases). The CDR3 covers 12 residues. V was cut by 4 bases and J by 6 bases, with 12 bases left in between. Per the germline V gene, CDR1 is GTSNPN and CDR2 is SVGIG (reference sequence). CDR3 in DNA: TGTGCCTGGAATTGGGGGGCAGCTGAAGCTTTCTTT. Amino acid sequence: CAWNWGAAEAFF.